The next 8 T cell receptor beta chains were all read from a single sample in a study of T cells in Graves' hyperthyroidism and ophthalmopathy. Amplified TCR beta CDR3 regions derived from RNA transcripts. HTBI primers were the set used in a first-round RT-PCR of the TCR CDR3. From the multiplex PCR reads, TCRdb called clonotypes with MiXCR, one entry per CDR3 protein. This sample has fewer than 650,000 distinct CDR3 sequences, with 40% to 50% found just once. The sequenced material came from peripheral blood or thyroid tissue (not recorded which). Receptors were obtained from an adult woman with Graves' disease, either hyperthyroidism or ophthalmopathy (not recorded which).

A few counts support this clonotype. The genes are TRBV6-1 and TRBJ1-1; 7 bases match TRBD1. Germline V lookup: CDR1 MNHNS, CDR2 SASEGT. CDR3 length: 13 amino acids. V dropped 9 bases and J dropped 4; count of bases not matched to a gene: 8. In nucleotides, the CDR3 is TGTGCCAGTTTGGGACAGACGGGCACTGAAGCTTTCTTT. It encodes CASLGQTGTEAFF.

This chain connects TRBV7-2 to TRBJ2-2, with a weak D call TRBD2 (5 bases). The CDR3 loop spans 14 amino acids. Germline V gene data show CDR1 as SGHTA and CDR2 as FQGNSA. V was cut by 5 bases and J by 9 bases, with 16 bases left in between. CDR3 loop: CASSPGVARWELFF. The CDR3 nucleotides read TGTGCCAGCAGCCCCGGGGTAGCGAGATGGGAGCTGTTTTTT.

Worth noting for this clonotype: A read error may account for a junction end that differs from germline. The V gene is TRBV7-3, the J gene TRBJ2-5, with D tentatively TRBD2 (6 bases). The CDR3 contains 12 residues. Germline CDR1 SGHTA, CDR2 FQGTGA. The CDR3 DNA follows: TGTGCCAGCAGCTTAATGGGCGGGGCTCCCCACTTC. Its protein is CASSLMGGAPHF.

This clonotype has just a few counts. This sequence joins TRBV4-1 and TRBJ2-2; the D is unclear. The germline gives CDR1 MGHRA, CDR2 YSYEKL. CDR3 length: 14 residues. V dropped 6 bases and J dropped 4 bases, with 12 bases sitting between them. CDR3 sequence reads: CASRRLNITGELFF. The CDR3, as DNA: TGCGCCAGCAGGCGACTGAATATCACCGGGGAGCTGTTTTTT.

This clonotype was seen a few times. One junction end disagrees with the germline gene, perhaps due to a read error. This chain joins TRBV10-2 and TRBJ1-2; D unresolved. Germline lookup yields CDR1 WSHSY and CDR2 SAAADI. CDR3 length: 13 amino acids. The CDR3 coding sequence is TGTGCCCAGCAGTACTCGGGAGACTATGGCTACACCTTC. Translated, it gives CAQQYSGDYGYTF.

This chain joins TRBV7-9 and TRBJ2-7, with D possibly being TRBD1 (5 bases). Germline values: CDR1 SEHNR, CDR2 FQNEAQ (reference sequence). The CDR3 extends over 14 amino acids. Trimming removed 5 bases from V and 4 bases from J, with 15 bases in between. This chain's CDR3 is CASSRTGSLYEQYF. Here the CDR3 DNA reads TGTGCCAGCAGCCGAACAGGTTCCTTATACGAGCAGTACTTC.

The chain uses TRBV27 and TRBJ1-2, with 8 bases that match TRBD1. The junction had 8 bases not matched to a gene; V was cut back by 5 bases and J by 3 bases. Germline V lookup: CDR1 MNHEY, CDR2 SMNVEV (reference sequence). The CDR3 is 15 amino acids. The CDR3 bases are TGTGCCAGCAGTCCCCAGGACAGGGTGGACTATGGCTACACCTTC. As protein: CASSPQDRVDYGYTF.

This clonotype was recorded a few times. V and J are TRBV25-1 and TRBJ1-1, with D hard to call. V lost 0 bases and J 1 base, leaving 9 bases between the germline ends. The CDR3 loop spans 15 amino acids. CDR1 is MGHDK and CDR2 is SYGVNS in the germline V gene. CDR3 protein: CASSEYGVPNTEAFF. The CDR3 region has the DNA TGTGCCAGCAGTGAATATGGGGTCCCGAACACTGAAGCTTTCTTT.